The 10 T cell receptor beta chains presented below share a single source sample, sequenced in a study of blood T cells in healthy people across ages. The use of a sample-barcoded 5' primer and a J-beta primer mix characterized a second PCR of roughly 6 to 11 cycles. TCRdb re-called the 5' RACE reads with MiXCR, one entry per CDR3 protein. The data contain roughly 1.7 million distinct CDR3 sequences, about 32% of them singletons. Sequencing was done on a sample of blood. These receptors were taken from a woman in her twenties or thirties in good health.

The V call is TRBV13, the J call TRBJ2-7; no definite D call. The length of the CDR3 is 15 residues. Germline loops: CDR1 PRHDT, CDR2 FYEKMQ (reference sequence). V shed 1 base and J shed 6 bases, with 16 bases lying between them. The CDR3 DNA reads as TGTGCCAGCAGCTTAGTGACCGGAGATGGTAGCGAGCAGTACTTC. As protein: CASSLVTGDGSEQYF.

This clonotype was observed at least ten times. The rearrangement uses TRBV4-1 and TRBJ2-5; 9 bases line up with TRBD1. Judging by the DNA end, TRBJ2-7 fits better; the J call may be wrong. Germline CDR1 MGHRA, CDR2 YSYEKL. The CDR3 consists of 13 residues. CDR3 bases: TGCGCCAGCAGCCCGAGACAGGGGGACGAGCAGTACTTC. This translates into CASSPRQGDEQYF.

This chain joins TRBV3-1 and TRBJ2-5; 8 bases agree with TRBD1. Germline assignment: CDR1 LGHDT and CDR2 YNNKEL (reference sequence). J was trimmed by 5 bases and V by 7 bases; bases with no gene match: 9. The CDR3 totals 14 residues. CDR3 sequence (DNA): TGTGCCAGCACCCCGGTGGGGGACAGGGAGACCCAGTACTTC. Protein sequence: CASTPVGDRETQYF.

This clonotype appeared a few times. V usage is TRBV5-1 and J usage is TRBJ2-3; D may be TRBD1 (5 bases). Trimming pared 1 base from V and 2 bases from J, leaving 8 bases between. The CDR3 loop spans 14 amino acids. CDR1 and CDR2 (germline): SGHRS, YFSETQ. The CDR3 is CASSLRQITDTQYF. CDR3 in DNA: TGCGCCAGCAGCTTGAGACAGATCACAGATACGCAGTATTTT.

This clonotype was found many times. The chain is built from TRBV5-1 and TRBJ2-7; 8 positions match TRBD2. V shed 4 bases, J shed 3 bases, and the junction held 6 bases outside the gene matches. CDR3 size: 14 residues. CDR1 and CDR2 (germline): SGHRS, YFSETQ. This chain's CDR3 is CASSTSGTSYEQYF. The CDR3 nucleotides are TGCGCCAGCAGCACCTCCGGGACTAGCTACGAGCAGTACTTC. Filled out from reference TRBV5-1 and TRBJ2-7, the complete variable domain reads KAGVTQTPRYLIKTRGQQVTLSCSPISGHRSVSWYQQTPGQGLQFLFEYFSETQRNKGNFPGRFSGRQFSNSRSEMNVSTLELGDSALYLCASSTSGTSYEQYFGPGTRLTVT.

Note on this clonotype: A read error may explain this, as a much larger clone is one base away. J is TRBJ2-2 and V is TRBV20-1, with D hard to call. CDR1 is DFQATT and CDR2 is SNEGSKA in the germline V gene (reference sequence). The CDR3 has 14 residues. CDR3 in DNA: TGCAGTGTTAGAGGACCACATAACACCGGGGAGCTGTTTTTT. It translates to CSVRGPHNTGELFF.

The chain employs TRBV3-1 and TRBJ1-2; possible D gene TRBD1, 5 bases. The CDR3 sequence is 17 residues long. Germline assignment: CDR1 LGHDT and CDR2 YNNKEL (reference sequence). V was cut by 3 bases and J by 7 bases, with 24 bases left in between. The CDR3 region is CASSQINNGGGFFGYTF. DNA of the CDR3: TGTGCCAGCAGCCAGATCAACAATGGGGGAGGATTCTTTGGCTACACCTTC.

V is TRBV4-1 and J is TRBJ2-5, with D maybe TRBD1 (6 bases). This CDR3 region has 14 residues. Germline CDR1 and CDR2: MGHRA and YSYEKL. Trimming pared 3 bases from V and 4 bases from J, leaving 12 bases between. The CDR3 spells CASSQGADGETQYF. CDR3 nucleotide sequence: TGCGCCAGCAGCCAGGGGGCCGACGGAGAGACCCAGTACTTC.

This clonotype was detected only a few times. CDR3 coding DNA: TGCGCCAGCAGTTCTGCGGGCTGGGTTCAGTACGAGCAGTACTTC. As protein: CASSSAGWVQYEQYF. V is TRBV10-2 and J is TRBJ2-7, with D possibly TRBD2 on 5 matching bases. Germline V gene data show CDR1 as WSHSY and CDR2 as SAAADI. V shed 5 bases and J shed 4 bases, with 18 bases lying between them. The CDR3 runs 15 residues.

This CDR3 reads CSARGTGAGFDQPQHF. CDR3 in DNA: TGCAGTGCTAGGGGTACAGGGGCCGGATTCGATCAGCCCCAGCATTTT. The V gene is TRBV20-1, the J gene TRBJ1-5; 7 positions agree with TRBD1. The junction had 13 bases not matched to a gene; V was cut back by 3 bases and J by 5 bases. CDR1 is DFQATT, CDR2 SNEGSKA, per germline (reference sequence). This CDR3 region has 16 residues.